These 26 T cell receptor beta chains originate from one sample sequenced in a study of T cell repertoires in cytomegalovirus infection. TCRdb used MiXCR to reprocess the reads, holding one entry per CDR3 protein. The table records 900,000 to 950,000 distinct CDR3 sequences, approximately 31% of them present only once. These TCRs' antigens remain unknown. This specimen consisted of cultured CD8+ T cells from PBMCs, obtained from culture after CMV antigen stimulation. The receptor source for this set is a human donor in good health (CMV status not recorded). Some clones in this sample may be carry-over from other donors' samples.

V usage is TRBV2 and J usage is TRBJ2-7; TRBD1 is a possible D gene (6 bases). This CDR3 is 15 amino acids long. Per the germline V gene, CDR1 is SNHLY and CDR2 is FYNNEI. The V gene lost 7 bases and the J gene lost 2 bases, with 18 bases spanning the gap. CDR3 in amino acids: CASTIVDRNPYEQYF. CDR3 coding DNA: TGTGCCAGCACAATTGTGGACAGAAACCCCTACGAGCAGTACTTC.

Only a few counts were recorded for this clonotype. The CDR3 protein is CATAIGGNHNEQFF. The CDR3 region has the DNA TGTGCCACCGCAATTGGGGGGAATCACAATGAGCAGTTCTTC. The J gene is TRBJ2-1, the V gene TRBV25-1; a weak D match, TRBD2 (6 bases). The CDR3 has 14 amino acids. Germline assignment: CDR1 MGHDK and CDR2 SYGVNS. Trimming took off 10 bases at V and 5 bases at J, with 18 bases between the two ends.

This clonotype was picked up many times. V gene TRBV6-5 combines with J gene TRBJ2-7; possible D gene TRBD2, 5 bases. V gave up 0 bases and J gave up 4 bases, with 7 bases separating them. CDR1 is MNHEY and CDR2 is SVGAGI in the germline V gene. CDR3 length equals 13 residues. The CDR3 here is CASSYSRGYEQYV. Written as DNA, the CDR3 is TGTGCCAGCAGTTACTCGAGAGGGTACGAGCAGTACGTC.

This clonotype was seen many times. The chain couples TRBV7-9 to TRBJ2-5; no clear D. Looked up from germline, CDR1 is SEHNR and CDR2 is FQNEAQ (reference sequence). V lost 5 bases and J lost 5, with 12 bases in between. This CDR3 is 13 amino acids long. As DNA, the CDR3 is TGTGCCAGCAGCCTAGTCGGAGCGGAGACCCAGTACTTC. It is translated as CASSLVGAETQYF.

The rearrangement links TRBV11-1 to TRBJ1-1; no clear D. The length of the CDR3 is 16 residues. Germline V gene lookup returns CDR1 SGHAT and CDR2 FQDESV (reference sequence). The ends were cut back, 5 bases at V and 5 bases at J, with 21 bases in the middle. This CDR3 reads CASSRDHNLRRTEAFF. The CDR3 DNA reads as TGTGCCAGCAGCCGTGATCATAATCTTCGGAGAACTGAAGCTTTCTTT.

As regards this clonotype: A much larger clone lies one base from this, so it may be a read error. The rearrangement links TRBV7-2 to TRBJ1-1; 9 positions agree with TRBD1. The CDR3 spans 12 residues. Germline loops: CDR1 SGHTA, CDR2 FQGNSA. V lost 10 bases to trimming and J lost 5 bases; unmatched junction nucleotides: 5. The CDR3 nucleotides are TGTGCCACCTGGACAGGGGCGACTGAAGCTTTCTTT. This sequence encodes CATWTGATEAFF.

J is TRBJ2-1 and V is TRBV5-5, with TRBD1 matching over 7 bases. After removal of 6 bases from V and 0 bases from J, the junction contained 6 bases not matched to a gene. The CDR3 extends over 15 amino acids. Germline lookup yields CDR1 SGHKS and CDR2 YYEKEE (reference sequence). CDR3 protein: CASTGHRGSYNEQFF. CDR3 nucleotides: TGTGCCAGCACAGGCCACAGGGGCTCCTACAATGAGCAGTTCTTC.

The CDR3 region is CSARVEGRETYEQYV. The DNA for the CDR3 is TGCAGTGCTAGAGTAGAAGGGAGAGAGACCTACGAGCAGTACGTC. V is TRBV20-1 and J is TRBJ2-7; D may be TRBD2 (5 bases). The CDR3 loop spans 15 amino acids. Germline CDR1 is DFQATT and CDR2 is SNEGSKA (reference sequence). Trimming left V 1 base short and J 2 bases short, with 15 bases between.

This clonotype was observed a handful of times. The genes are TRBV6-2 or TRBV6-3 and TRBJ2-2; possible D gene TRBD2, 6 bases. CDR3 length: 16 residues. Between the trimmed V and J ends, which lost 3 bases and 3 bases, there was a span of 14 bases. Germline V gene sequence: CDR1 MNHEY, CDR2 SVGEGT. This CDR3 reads CASSYIAGPYTGELFF. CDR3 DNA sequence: TGTGCCAGCAGTTATATTGCGGGGCCTTACACCGGGGAGCTGTTTTTT.

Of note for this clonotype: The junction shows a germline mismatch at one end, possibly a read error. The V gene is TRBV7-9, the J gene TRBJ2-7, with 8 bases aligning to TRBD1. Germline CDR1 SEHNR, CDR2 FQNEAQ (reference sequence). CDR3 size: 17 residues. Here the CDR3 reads CDSSLASPLQGAYEQYF. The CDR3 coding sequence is TGTGACAGCAGCTTAGCATCGCCATTGCAGGGGGCTTACGAGCAGTACTTC.

The CDR3 coding sequence is TGCGCCAGCAGCTTGCAGGGACAGTCACCCTACAATGAGCAGTTCTTC. This translates into CASSLQGQSPYNEQFF. The chain is built from TRBV5-1 and TRBJ2-1; 7 bases map to TRBD1. This CDR3 has 16 amino acids. Looked up from germline, CDR1 is SGHRS and CDR2 is YFSETQ. With V trimmed by 1 base and J by 2 bases, 6 bases remained unmatched. The full variable domain, completed using reference TRBV5-1 and TRBJ2-1, is KAGVTQTPRYLIKTRGQQVTLSCSPISGHRSVSWYQQTPGQGLQFLFEYFSETQRNKGNFPGRFSGRQFSNSRSEMNVSTLELGDSALYLCASSLQGQSPYNEQFFGPGTRLTVL.

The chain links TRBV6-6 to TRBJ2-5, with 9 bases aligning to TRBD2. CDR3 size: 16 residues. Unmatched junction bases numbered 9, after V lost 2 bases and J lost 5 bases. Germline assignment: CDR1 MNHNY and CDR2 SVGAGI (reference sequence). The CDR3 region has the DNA TGTGCCAGCAGTTACGGTGCGGGGGGGCCCATGGAGACCCAGTACTTC. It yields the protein CASSYGAGGPMETQYF.

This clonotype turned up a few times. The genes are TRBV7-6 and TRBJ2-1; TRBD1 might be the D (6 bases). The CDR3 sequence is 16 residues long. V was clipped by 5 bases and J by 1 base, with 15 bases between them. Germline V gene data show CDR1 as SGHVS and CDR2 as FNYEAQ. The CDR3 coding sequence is TGTGCCAGCAGCGGCCCACAGGGCGATTCCTACAATGAGCAGTTCTTC. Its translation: CASSGPQGDSYNEQFF.

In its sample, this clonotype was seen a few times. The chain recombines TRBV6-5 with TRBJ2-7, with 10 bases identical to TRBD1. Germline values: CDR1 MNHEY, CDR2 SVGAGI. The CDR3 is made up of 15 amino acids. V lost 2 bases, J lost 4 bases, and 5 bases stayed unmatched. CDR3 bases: TGTGCCAGCAGTTACGCCGGGGACAGGGGATACGAGCAGTACTTC. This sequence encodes CASSYAGDRGYEQYF.

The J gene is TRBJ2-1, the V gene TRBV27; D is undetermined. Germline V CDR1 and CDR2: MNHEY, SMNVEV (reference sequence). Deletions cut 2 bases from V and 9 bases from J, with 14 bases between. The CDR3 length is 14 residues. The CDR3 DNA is TGTGCCAGCAGTTTAGGTCCCCTATACGGTGAGCAGTTCTTC. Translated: CASSLGPLYGEQFF.

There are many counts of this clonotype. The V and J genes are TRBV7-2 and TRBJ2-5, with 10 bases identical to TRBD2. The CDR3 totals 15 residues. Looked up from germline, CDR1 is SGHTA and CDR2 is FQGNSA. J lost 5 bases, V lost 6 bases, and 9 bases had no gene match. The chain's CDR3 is CASREGETSGETQYF. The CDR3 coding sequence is TGTGCCAGCAGGGAGGGGGAGACTAGCGGGGAGACCCAGTACTTC.

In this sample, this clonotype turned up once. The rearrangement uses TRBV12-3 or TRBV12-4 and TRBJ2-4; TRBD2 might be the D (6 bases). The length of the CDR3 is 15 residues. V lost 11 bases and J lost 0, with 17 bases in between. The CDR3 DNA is TGTGCCTCCCTGGGAGGAACTGTAGCCAAAAACATTCAGTACTTC. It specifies CASLGGTVAKNIQYF.

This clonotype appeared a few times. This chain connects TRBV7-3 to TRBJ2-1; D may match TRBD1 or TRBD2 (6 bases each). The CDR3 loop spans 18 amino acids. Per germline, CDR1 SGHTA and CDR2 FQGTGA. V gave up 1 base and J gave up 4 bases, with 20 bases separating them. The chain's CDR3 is CASSLRPTGVGGYNEQFF. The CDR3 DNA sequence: TGTGCCAGCAGCTTAAGACCGACAGGCGTCGGAGGGTACAATGAGCAGTTCTTC.

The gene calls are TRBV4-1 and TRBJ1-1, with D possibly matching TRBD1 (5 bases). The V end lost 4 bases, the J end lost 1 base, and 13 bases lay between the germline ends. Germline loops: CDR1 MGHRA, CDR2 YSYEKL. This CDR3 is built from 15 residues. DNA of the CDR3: TGCGCCAGCAGCCTTAGGGACTCCCCGAACACTGAAGCTTTCTTT. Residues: CASSLRDSPNTEAFF.

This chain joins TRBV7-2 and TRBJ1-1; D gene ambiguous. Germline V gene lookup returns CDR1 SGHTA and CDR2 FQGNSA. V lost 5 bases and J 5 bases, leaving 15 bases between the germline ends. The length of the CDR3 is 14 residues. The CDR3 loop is CASSLSATGTEAFF. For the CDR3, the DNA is TGTGCCAGCAGCCTTAGTGCGACGGGGACTGAAGCTTTCTTT.

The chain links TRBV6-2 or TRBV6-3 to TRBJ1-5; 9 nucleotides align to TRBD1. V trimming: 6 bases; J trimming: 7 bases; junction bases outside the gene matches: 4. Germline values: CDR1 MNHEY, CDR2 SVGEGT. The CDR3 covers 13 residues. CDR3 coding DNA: TGTGCCAGCAGGACGGGACAGGGACAGCCCCAGCATTTT. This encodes CASRTGQGQPQHF.

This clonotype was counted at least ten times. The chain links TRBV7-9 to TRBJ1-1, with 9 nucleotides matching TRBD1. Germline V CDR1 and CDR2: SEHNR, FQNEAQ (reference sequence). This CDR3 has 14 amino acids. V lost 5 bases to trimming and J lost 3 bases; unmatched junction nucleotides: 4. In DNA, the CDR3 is TGTGCCAGCAGCGTGACAGGGGGGTACACTGAAGCTTTCTTT. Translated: CASSVTGGYTEAFF.

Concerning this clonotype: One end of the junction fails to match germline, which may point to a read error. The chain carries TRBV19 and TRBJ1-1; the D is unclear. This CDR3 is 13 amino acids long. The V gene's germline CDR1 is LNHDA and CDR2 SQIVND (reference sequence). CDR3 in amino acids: CVSRAGMVTEAFF. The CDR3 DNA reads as TGTGTCAGTAGGGCGGGGATGGTCACTGAAGCTTTCTTT.

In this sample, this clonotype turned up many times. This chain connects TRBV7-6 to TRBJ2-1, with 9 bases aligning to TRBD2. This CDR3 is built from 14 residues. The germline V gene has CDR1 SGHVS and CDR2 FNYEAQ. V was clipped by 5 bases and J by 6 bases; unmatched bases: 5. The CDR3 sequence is CASSLGTSSNEQFF. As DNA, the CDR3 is TGTGCCAGCAGCCTGGGGACTAGCTCCAATGAGCAGTTCTTC.

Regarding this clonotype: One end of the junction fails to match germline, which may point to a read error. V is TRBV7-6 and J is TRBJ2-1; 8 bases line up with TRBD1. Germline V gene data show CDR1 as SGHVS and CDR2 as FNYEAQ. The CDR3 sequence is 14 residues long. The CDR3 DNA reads TGTGCTAGCAGCCCCGGACAGGGTATGGATGAGCAGTTCTTC. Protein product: CASSPGQGMDEQFF. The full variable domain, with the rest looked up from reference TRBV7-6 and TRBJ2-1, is GAGVSQSPRYKVTKRGQDVALRCDPISGHVSLYWYRQALGQGPEFLTYFNYEAQQDKSGLPNDRFSAERPEGSISTLTIQRTEQRDSAMYRCASSPGQGMDEQFFGPGTRLTVL.

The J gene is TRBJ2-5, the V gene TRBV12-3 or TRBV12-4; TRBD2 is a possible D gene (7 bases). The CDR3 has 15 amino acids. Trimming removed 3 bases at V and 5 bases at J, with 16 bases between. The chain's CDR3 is CASSLRGGAGETQYF. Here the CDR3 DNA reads TGTGCCAGCAGTTTGAGGGGGGGCGCAGGGGAGACCCAGTACTTC.